The next 14 T cell receptor beta chains were all read from a single sample in a study of siplizumab effects on memory and regulatory T cells. Sequenced by immunoSEQ multiplex PCR; TCRdb stores in-frame clones only, minus some. Among approximately 94,000 clones listed, more than 85% were seen once. Sequencing input: CD4+ T cells sorted from blood. All receptors come from a human donor in good health.

The chain employs TRBV1 and TRBJ1-1; the DNA was not used to check the table's D call, TRBD1. TRBV1 is shown as a pseudogene. The CDR3 extends over 16 amino acids. In DNA, the CDR3 is TGCACCAGCAGCCAACCCGGGACAGGGAAGGGCACTGAAGCTTTCTTT. Protein product: CTSSQPGTGKGTEAFF.

The chain is built from TRBV29-1 and TRBJ2-3, with D maybe TRBD2 (5 bases). The ends were cut back, 0 bases at V and 4 bases at J, with 11 bases in the middle. The CDR3 is 14 amino acids. The germline V gene encodes CDR1 SQVTM and CDR2 ANQGSEA. Here the CDR3 reads CSVEELGEPDTQYF. Here the CDR3 DNA reads TGCAGCGTTGAAGAGCTGGGAGAACCAGATACGCAGTATTTT.

The chain combines TRBV12-1 with TRBJ2-7; the table's D call, TRBD1, has no DNA check behind it. TRBV12-1 is a documented pseudogene. This CDR3 contains 15 residues. CDR3: CASSFGPWTGPEQYF. CDR3 sequence (DNA): TGTGCCAGCAGCTTTGGTCCATGGACAGGGCCCGAGCAGTACTTC.

V gene TRBV28 combines with J gene TRBJ2-2, with D possibly matching TRBD1 (6 bases). Germline V gene sequence: CDR1 MDHEN, CDR2 SYDVKM. Deletions cut 2 bases from V and 3 bases from J, with 19 bases between. This CDR3 spans 18 amino acids. The CDR3 DNA sequence: TGTGCCAGCAGTTTAGCGTGGGGACACCCAAAGGACACCGGGGAGCTGTTTTTT. Translation gives CASSLAWGHPKDTGELFF.

CDR3 protein: CASRYTDTQYF. CDR3 DNA sequence: TGTGCCAGCAGGTATACAGATACGCAGTATTTT. V gene TRBV28 combines with J gene TRBJ2-3; D uncertain. Between the trimmed V and J ends, which lost 6 bases and 3 bases, there was a span of 4 bases. Germline V gives CDR1 MDHEN, CDR2 SYDVKM. CDR3 length: 11 amino acids. The variable domain in full, with the rest retrieved from reference TRBV28 and TRBJ2-3, is DVKVTQSSRYLVKRTGEKVFLECVQDMDHENMFWYRQDPGLGLRLIYFSYDVKMKEKGDIPEGYSVSREKKERFSLILESASTNQTSMYLCASRYTDTQYFGPGTRLTVL.

The CDR3 loop reads CASSETTNTGELFF. The CDR3 DNA reads TGTGCCAGCAGCGAGACTACGAACACCGGGGAGCTGTTTTTT. The V gene is TRBV9, the J gene TRBJ2-2; D possibly corresponds to TRBD2 (5 bases). The V end lost 3 bases, the J end lost 0 bases, and 6 bases lay between the germline ends. This CDR3 has 14 residues. Germline V CDR1 and CDR2: SGDLS, YYNGEE.

V is TRBV4-2 and J is TRBJ2-7, with no clear D. This CDR3 contains 17 residues. The ends were cut back, 1 base at V and 5 bases at J, with 21 bases in the middle. Looked up from germline, CDR1 is LGHNA and CDR2 is YNFKEQ. The CDR3 DNA is TGTGCCAGCAGCCAAGGGCGTACTACTGTTGATTTGAACGAGCAGTACTTC. As protein: CASSQGRTTVDLNEQYF.

This chain connects TRBV20-1 to TRBJ1-1; D ambiguous. Germline CDR1 DFQATT, CDR2 SNEGSKA (reference sequence). CDR3 length equals 11 residues. V was pared by 6 bases and J by 2 bases, with 7 bases between. CDR3 region: CSARINTEAFF. CDR3 sequence (DNA): TGCAGTGCCCGGATAAACACTGAAGCTTTCTTT.

V usage is TRBV15 and J usage is TRBJ2-5; TRBD1 matches 7 bases. V trimming: 0 bases; J trimming: 1 base; junction bases outside the gene matches: 2. Germline V gene sequence: CDR1 LNHNV, CDR2 YYDKDF (reference sequence). CDR3 length: 15 amino acids. CDR3 loop: CATSRDWDSQETQYF. DNA of the CDR3: TGTGCCACCAGCAGAGATTGGGACAGCCAAGAGACCCAGTACTTC. The full variable domain, with the rest looked up from reference TRBV15 and TRBJ2-5, is DAMVIQNPRYQVTQFGKPVTLSCSQTLNHNVMYWYQQKSSQAPKLLFHYYDKDFNNEADTPDNFQSRRPNTSFCFLDIRSPGLGDTAMYLCATSRDWDSQETQYFGPGTRLLVL.

V gene TRBV19 combines with J gene TRBJ2-3, with D perhaps TRBD2 (5 bases). V lost 4 bases to trimming and J lost 8 bases, with 7 bases between them. CDR3 size: 11 residues. Germline V gives CDR1 LNHDA, CDR2 SQIVND (reference sequence). CDR3: CASSTGGTQYF. For the CDR3, the DNA is TGTGCCAGTAGTACCGGAGGTACGCAGTATTTT.

V gene TRBV18 combines with J gene TRBJ2-7; D is possibly TRBD1 or TRBD2 (5 bases each). The CDR3 is 12 amino acids. Looked up from germline, CDR1 is KGHSH and CDR2 is LQKENI. V lost 4 bases, J lost 7 bases, and 11 bases lay in between. Here the CDR3 DNA reads TGTGCCAGCTCACAGGGACCCCTAGAGCAGTACTTC. Translation gives CASSQGPLEQYF.

This sequence joins TRBV19 and TRBJ1-4; D might be TRBD1 (5 bases). Trimming cost V 6 bases and J 0 bases, with 8 bases left between them. From germline, CDR1 is LNHDA and CDR2 SQIVND (reference sequence). This CDR3 is built from 14 residues. The CDR3 DNA reads TGTGCCAGTAGGGAGGGGCCAACTAATGAAAAACTGTTTTTT. It codes for CASREGPTNEKLFF. The variable domain in full, completed from reference TRBV19 and TRBJ1-4, reads DGGITQSPKYLFRKEGQNVTLSCEQNLNHDAMYWYRQDPGQGLRLIYYSQIVNDFQKGDIAEGYSVSREKKESFPLTVTSAQKNPTAFYLCASREGPTNEKLFFGSGTQLSVL.

The chain joins TRBV6-5 to TRBJ2-1; TRBD2 aligns across 13 bases. CDR1 is MNHEY and CDR2 is SVGAGI in the germline V gene. The CDR3 covers 14 residues. The junction had 4 bases not matched to a gene; V was cut back by 7 bases and J by 7 bases. CDR3 nucleotide sequence: TGTGCCAGCAAACGGACTAGCGGGGGTAATGAGCAGTTCTTC. It specifies CASKRTSGGNEQFF.

The chain uses TRBV6-5 and TRBJ1-3; no clear D gene. Germline CDR1 MNHEY, CDR2 SVGAGI. V was shortened by 2 bases and J by 0 bases, with 8 bases between the two germline ends. The CDR3 totals 15 residues. The chain's CDR3 is CASSYAATSGNTIYF. In DNA, the CDR3 is TGTGCCAGCAGTTACGCAGCGACCTCTGGAAACACCATATATTTT.